This T cell receptor (beta chain) appears in the sequencing data of a study of T-cell reconstitution after alpha-beta-depleted transplantation in children. Unique molecular identifiers were incorporated when the TCRbeta library was constructed. TCRdb re-analysed the PCR reads in MiXCR, keeping a single row per CDR3 protein. The profile shows roughly 590,000 distinct CDR3 sequences, roughly 17% of them singletons. This clonotype was seen many times. The germline gives CDR1 SGHKS, CDR2 YYEKEE (reference sequence). V lost 3 bases to trimming and J lost 1 base; unmatched junction nucleotides: 9. The CDR3 has 17 residues.

This specimen consisted of PBMCs from the stem cell graft donor, obtained from the stem cell graft. The chain carries TRBV5-5 and TRBJ2-5; TRBD2 agrees at 10 bases. This TCR was sampled from a human donor who donated a stem cell graft to a child with acute myeloid leukemia. The chain's CDR3 is CASSSGRASGGQETQYF. The CDR3 DNA reads as TGTGCCAGCAGCTCCGGACGGGCTAGCGGGGGCCAAGAGACCCAGTACTTC.